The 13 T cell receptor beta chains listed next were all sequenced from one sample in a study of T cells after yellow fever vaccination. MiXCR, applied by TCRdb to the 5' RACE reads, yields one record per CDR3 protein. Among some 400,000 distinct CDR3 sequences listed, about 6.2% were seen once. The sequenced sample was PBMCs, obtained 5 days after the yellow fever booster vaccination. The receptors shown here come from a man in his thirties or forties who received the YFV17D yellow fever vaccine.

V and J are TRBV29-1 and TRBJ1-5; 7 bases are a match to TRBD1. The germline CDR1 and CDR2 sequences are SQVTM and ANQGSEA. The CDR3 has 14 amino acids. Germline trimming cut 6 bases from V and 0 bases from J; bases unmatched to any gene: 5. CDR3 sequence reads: CSVRDSYSNQPQHF. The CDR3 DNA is TGCAGCGTCCGGGACAGTTATAGCAATCAGCCCCAGCATTTT.

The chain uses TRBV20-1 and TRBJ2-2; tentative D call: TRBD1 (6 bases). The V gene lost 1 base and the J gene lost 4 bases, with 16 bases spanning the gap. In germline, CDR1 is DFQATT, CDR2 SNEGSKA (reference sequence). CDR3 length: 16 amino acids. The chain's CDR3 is CSARAPMGHSTGELFF. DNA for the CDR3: TGCAGTGCTAGAGCTCCGATGGGACATAGCACCGGGGAGCTGTTTTTT.

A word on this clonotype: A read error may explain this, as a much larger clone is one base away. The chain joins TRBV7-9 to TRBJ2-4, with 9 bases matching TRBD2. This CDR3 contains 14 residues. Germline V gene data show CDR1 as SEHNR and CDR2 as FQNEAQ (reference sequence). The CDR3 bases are TGTACCAGCAGCAGTACGCTAGCGGGATACATTCAGTACTTC. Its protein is CTSSSTLAGYIQYF.

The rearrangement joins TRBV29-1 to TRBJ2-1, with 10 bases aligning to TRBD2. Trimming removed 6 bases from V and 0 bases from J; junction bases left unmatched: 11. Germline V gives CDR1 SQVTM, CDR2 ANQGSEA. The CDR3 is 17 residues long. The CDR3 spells CSVVAGGSSYSYNEQFF. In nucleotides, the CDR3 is TGCAGCGTCGTAGCGGGAGGTTCCAGTTACTCCTACAATGAGCAGTTCTTC.

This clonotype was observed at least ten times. The CDR3 DNA reads TGTGCCAGCAGTTCTGGGCTAGCGGGAGGGCCCTACGAGCAGTACTTC. Translated: CASSSGLAGGPYEQYF. The rearrangement joins TRBV12-3 or TRBV12-4 to TRBJ2-7; TRBD2 matches at 12 bases. V lost 4 bases to trimming and J lost 2 bases; unmatched junction nucleotides: 6. This CDR3 has 16 amino acids.

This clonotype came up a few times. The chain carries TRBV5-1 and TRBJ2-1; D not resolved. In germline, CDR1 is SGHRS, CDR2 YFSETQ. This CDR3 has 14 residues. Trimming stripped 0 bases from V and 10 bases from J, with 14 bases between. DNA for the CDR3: TGCGCCAGCAGCTTGGACGGCCTCGAAGGCGAGCAGTTCTTC. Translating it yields CASSLDGLEGEQFF. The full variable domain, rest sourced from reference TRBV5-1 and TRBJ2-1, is KAGVTQTPRYLIKTRGQQVTLSCSPISGHRSVSWYQQTPGQGLQFLFEYFSETQRNKGNFPGRFSGRQFSNSRSEMNVSTLELGDSALYLCASSLDGLEGEQFFGPGTRLTVL.

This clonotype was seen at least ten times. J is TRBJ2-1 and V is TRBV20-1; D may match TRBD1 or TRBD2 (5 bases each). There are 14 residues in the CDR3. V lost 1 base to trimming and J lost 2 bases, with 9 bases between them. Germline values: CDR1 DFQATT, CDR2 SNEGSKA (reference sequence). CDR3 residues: CSARGGRTYNEQFF. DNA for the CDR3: TGCAGTGCTAGAGGGGGGAGAACCTACAATGAGCAGTTCTTC.

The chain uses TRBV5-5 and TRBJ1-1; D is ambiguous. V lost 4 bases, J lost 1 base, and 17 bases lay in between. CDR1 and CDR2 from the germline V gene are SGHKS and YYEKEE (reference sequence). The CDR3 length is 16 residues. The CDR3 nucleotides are TGTGCCAGCAGCCAATTGTCGCGTGGTCCGAACACTGAAGCTTTCTTT. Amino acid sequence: CASSQLSRGPNTEAFF.

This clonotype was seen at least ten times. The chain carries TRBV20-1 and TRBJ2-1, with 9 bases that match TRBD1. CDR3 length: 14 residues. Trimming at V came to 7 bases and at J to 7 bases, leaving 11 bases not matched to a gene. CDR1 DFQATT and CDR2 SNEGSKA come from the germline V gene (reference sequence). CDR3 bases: TGCAGTGGGGGGGGACAGGGACGTAGAAATGAGCAGTTCTTC. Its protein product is CSGGGQGRRNEQFF.

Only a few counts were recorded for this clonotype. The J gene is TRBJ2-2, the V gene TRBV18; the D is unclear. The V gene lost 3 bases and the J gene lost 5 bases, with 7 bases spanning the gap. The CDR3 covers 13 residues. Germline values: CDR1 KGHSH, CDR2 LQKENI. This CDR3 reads CASSPIITGELFF. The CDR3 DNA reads TGTGCCAGCTCACCTATAATTACCGGGGAGCTGTTTTTT.

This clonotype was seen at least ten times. CDR3 amino acids: CASRNRDKRGADTQYF. The CDR3 nucleotides are TGCGCCAGCAGGAACCGGGACAAACGAGGAGCAGATACGCAGTATTTT. J is TRBJ2-3 and V is TRBV10-1; maybe TRBD1 (6 bases). Looked up from germline, CDR1 is WNHNN and CDR2 is SYGVQD (reference sequence). The germline V and J ends were trimmed by 6 bases and 4 bases, with 20 bases remaining between them. The CDR3 has 16 residues.

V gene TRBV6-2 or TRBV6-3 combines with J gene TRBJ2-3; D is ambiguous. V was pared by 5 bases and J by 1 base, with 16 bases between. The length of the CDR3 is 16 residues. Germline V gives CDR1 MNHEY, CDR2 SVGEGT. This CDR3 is CASSIPQVFGTDTQYF. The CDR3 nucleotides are TGTGCCAGCAGTATTCCTCAGGTCTTTGGCACAGATACGCAGTATTTT.

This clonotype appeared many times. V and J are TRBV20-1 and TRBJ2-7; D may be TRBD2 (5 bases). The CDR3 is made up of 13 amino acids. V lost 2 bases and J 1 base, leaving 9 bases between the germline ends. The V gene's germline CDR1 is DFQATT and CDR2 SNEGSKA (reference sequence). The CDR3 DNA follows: TGCAGTGCTAGACGACCGGGGTCCTACGAGCAGTACTTC. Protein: CSARRPGSYEQYF.